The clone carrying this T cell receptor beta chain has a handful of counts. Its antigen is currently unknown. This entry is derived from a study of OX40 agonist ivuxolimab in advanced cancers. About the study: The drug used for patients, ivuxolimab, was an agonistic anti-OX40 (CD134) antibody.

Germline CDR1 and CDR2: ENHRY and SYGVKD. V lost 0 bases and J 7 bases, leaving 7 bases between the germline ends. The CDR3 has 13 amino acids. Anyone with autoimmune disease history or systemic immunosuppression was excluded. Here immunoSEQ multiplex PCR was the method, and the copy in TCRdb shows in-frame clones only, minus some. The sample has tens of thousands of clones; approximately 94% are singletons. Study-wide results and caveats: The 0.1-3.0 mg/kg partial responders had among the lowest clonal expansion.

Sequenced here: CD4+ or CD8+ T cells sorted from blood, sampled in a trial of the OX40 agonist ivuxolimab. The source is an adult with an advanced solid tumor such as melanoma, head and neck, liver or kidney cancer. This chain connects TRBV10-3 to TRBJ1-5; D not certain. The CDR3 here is CAISESIQQPQHF. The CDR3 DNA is TGTGCCATCAGTGAGTCGATTCAGCAGCCCCAGCATTTT.